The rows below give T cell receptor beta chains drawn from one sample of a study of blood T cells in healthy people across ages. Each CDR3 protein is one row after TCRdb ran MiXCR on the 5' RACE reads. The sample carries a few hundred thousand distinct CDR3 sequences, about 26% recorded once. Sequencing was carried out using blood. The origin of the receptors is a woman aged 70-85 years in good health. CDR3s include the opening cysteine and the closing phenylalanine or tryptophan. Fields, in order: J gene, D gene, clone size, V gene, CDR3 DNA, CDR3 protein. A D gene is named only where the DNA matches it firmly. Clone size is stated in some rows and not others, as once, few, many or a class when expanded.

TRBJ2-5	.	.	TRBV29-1	TGCAGCGTTGGATCCCTACAGGGATTCGGAGTGACCCAGTACTTC	CSVGSLQGFGVTQYF
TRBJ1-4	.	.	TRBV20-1	TGCAGTGCTAGAGGATCTTATGAAAAACTGTTTTTT	CSARGSYEKLFF
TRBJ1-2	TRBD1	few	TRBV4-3	TGCGCCAGCAGCCAAGATTCTAGGGGGCTCAACTATGGCTACACCTTC	CASSQDSRGLNYGYTF
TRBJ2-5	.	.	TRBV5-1	TGCGCCAGCAGCTTGGGTGTCCCCGACAGCCAAGAGACCCAGTACTTC	CASSLGVPDSQETQYF
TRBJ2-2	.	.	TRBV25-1	TGTGCCAGCAGTGACGGGTTGGGCACAGCAATTGGCACCGGGGAGCTGTTTTTT	CASSDGLGTAIGTGELFF
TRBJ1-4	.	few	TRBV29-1	TGCAGCGTCGGACAGTCCTTAAATGAAAAACCGTTTTTT	CSVGQSLNEKPFF
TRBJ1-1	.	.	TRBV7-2	TGTGCCAGCAGCCCCATCCAATATAGGGGGGGGACTGAAGCTTTCTTT	CASSPIQYRGGTEAFF
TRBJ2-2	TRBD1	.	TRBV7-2	TGTGCCAGCAGCTGGGACAGGGGAGGCACCGGGGAGCTGTTTTTT	CASSWDRGGTGELFF
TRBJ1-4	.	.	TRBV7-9	TGTGCCAGCAGCTTAGGCTTTGAAAAACTGTTTTTT	CASSLGFEKLFF
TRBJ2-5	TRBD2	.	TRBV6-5	TGTGCCAGCAGTCGCGGGGGGGCCGGGACCCAGTACTTC	CASSRGGAGTQYF
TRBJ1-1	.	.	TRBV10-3	TGTGCCATCAGGAGGACCGAGAGGGCTGAAGCTTTCTTT	CAIRRTERAEAFF
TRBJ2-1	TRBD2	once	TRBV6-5	TGTGCCAGCAGTTACCCTAGCGGGGGGGTTATGGATGAGCAGTTCTTC	CASSYPSGGVMDEQFF
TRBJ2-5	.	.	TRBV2	TGTGCCAGCATAGGTTGGAACCAAGAGACCCAGTACTTC	CASIGWNQETQYF
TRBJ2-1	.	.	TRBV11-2	TGTGCCAGCAGCTTAGGTCCGGACAACTCCTACAATGAGCAGTTCTTC	CASSLGPDNSYNEQFF
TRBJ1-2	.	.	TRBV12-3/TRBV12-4	TGTGCCAGCAGTCTCGGGATGAGGAGTGGCTACACCTTC	CASSLGMRSGYTF
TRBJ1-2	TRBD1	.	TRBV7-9	TGTGCCAGCAGCTCGACAGGGGCCGGTCGGTATGGCTACACCTTC	CASSSTGAGRYGYTF
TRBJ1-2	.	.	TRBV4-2	TGTGCCAGCAGCCAAGACAGGGTTAGCTATGGCTACACCTTC	CASSQDRVSYGYTF
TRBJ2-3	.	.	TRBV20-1	TGCAGTGCTAGTTTCTGGGGCAGGGGTAGGGCAGATACGCAGTATTTT	CSASFWGRGRADTQYF
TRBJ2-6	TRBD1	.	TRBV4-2	TGTGCCAGCAGCCCCATGACAGGGGCGGGGGCCAACGTCCTGACTTTC	CASSPMTGAGANVLTF
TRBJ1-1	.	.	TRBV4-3	TGCGCCAGCAGCCAAGATTTTAGGGGCATGAACACTGAAGCTTTCTTT	CASSQDFRGMNTEAFF
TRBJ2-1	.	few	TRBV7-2	TGTGCCAGCAGTCTTCAGGGCAGCAATGAGCAGTTCTTC	CASSLQGSNEQFF
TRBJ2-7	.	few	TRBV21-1	TGTGCCAGCAGCCAAGTGCGTGGCAGCCTATTC	CASSQVRGSLF
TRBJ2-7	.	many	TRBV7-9	TGTGCCAGCAGCTTATTCGAGCAGTACTTC	CASSLFEQYF
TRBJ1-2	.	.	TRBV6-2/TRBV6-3	TGTGCCAGCACCTGGGACTCAAGCGGCTATGGCTACACCTTC	CASTWDSSGYGYTF
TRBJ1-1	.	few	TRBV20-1	TGCAGTGCTAGCTGGGGGAACAAGTGGAACACTGAAGCTTTCTTT	CSASWGNKWNTEAFF
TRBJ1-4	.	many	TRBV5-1	TGTGCCAGCAGCTCCGGGACGACTAATGAAAAACTGTTTTTT	CASSSGTTNEKLFF
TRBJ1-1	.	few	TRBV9	TGTGCCAGCAGCGTTATCATGAACACTGAAGCTTTCTTT	CASSVIMNTEAFF
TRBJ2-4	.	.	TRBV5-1	TGCGCCAGCAGCTTGTCCATCCTTGGGACGGCCGTACAGTACTTC	CASSLSILGTAVQYF
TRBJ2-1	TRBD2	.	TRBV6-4	TGTGCCAGCAGTGAGCGGGAGGGCTACAATGAGCAGTTCTTC	CASSEREGYNEQFF
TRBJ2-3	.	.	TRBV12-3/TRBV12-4	TGTGCCAGCAGTTTATGGAACGCAGATACGCAGTATTTT	CASSLWNADTQYF
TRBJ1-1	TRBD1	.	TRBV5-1	TGCGCCAGCAGATGGGACAGCAACACTGAAGCTTTCTTT	CASRWDSNTEAFF
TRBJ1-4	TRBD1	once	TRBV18	TGTGCCAGCTCACCATCGAGGGACAGTTATGAAAAACTGTTTTTT	CASSPSRDSYEKLFF
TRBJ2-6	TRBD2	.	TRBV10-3	TGTGCCATCAGAGAGCTAGCGGCTGGGGCCAACGTCCTGACTTTC	CAIRELAAGANVLTF
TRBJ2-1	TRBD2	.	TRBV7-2	TGTGTCAGCAGCTTAGTACTTGGCGGGGGGGCCGAGTTCTTC	CVSSLVLGGGAEFF
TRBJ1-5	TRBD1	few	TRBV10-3	TGTGCCATCGGGGAGGGGGCAGGCAATCAGCCCCAGCATTTT	CAIGEGAGNQPQHF
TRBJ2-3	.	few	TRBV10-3	TGTGCCATCAGCGAGAGGCCCCTCACAGATACGCAGTATTTT	CAISERPLTDTQYF
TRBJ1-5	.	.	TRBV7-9	TGTGCCAGCAGCTTAATGACGGGGGGCGAACAGCCCCAGCATTTT	CASSLMTGGEQPQHF
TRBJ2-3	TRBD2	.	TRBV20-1	TGCAGTGCTGGGACTAGCGGAGTTAGCACAGATACGCAGTATTTT	CSAGTSGVSTDTQYF
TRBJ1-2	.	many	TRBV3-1	TGTGCCAGCAGCCAAGCAGGGGCAGACTATGGCTACACCTTC	CASSQAGADYGYTF
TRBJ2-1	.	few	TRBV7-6	TGTGCCAACAGCTTTCCGGGACATTTTCGGGATGAGCAGTTCTTC	CANSFPGHFRDEQFF
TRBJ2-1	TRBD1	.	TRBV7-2	TGTGCCAGCAGCGCAAGCCAGGGACAGAAGTACAATGAGCAGTTCTTC	CASSASQGQKYNEQFF
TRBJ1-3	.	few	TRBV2	TGTGCCAGCTCCAGACAGACCTCTGGAAACACCATATATTTT	CASSRQTSGNTIYF
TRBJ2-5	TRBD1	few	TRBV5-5	TGTGCCAGCTACAGGGGGGAAAGCCAAGAGACCCAGTACTTC	CASYRGESQETQYF
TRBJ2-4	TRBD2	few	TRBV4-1	TGCGCCAGCAGCCAAGACCGGACTAGCGGGGGGGCCTATGACAAAAACATTCAGTACTTC	CASSQDRTSGGAYDKNIQYF
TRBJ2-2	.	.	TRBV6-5	TGTGCCAGCAGTTATAACACTCAGGGCGCCGGGGAGCTGTTTTTT	CASSYNTQGAGELFF
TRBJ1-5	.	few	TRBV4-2	TGTGCCAGCAGCCAAGTTAAACAGTTCAATCAGCCCCAGCATTTT	CASSQVKQFNQPQHF
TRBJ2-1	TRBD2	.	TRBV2	TGTGCCAGCAAAGTCAGCGGGGGTTACAATGAGCAGTTCTTC	CASKVSGGYNEQFF
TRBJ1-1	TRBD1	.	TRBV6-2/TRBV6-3	TGTGCCAGCAGACTCAGGGGGCGGGACGCTGAAGCTTTCTTT	CASRLRGRDAEAFF
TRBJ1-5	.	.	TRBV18	TGTGCCAGCTCACCGGAGGGGCGAGGGCAGCCCCAGCATTTT	CASSPEGRGQPQHF
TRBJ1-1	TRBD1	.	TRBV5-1	TGCGCCAGCAGCTTGGTTGTGACAGGGCCCAACACTGAAGCTTTCTTT	CASSLVVTGPNTEAFF
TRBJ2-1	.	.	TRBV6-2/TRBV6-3	TGTGCCAGCAGTCAAACTACCGGGACCGTCCAGTTCTTC	CASSQTTGTVQFF
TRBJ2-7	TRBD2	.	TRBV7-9	TGTGCCAGCAGCTTTGGGAGCGGGGGGGCTTCCTACGAGCAGTACTTC	CASSFGSGGASYEQYF
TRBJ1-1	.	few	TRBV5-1	TGCGCCAGCAGCTTGAAGGGGGAGGGCACTGAAGCTTTCTTT	CASSLKGEGTEAFF
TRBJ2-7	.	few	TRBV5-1	TGCGCCAGCAGCTTCCAGGGGGGCGAGCAGTACTTC	CASSFQGGEQYF
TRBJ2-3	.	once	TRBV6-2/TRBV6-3	TGTGCCAGCAGTTCCCCAACCGGGAGCACAGATACGCAGTATTTT	CASSSPTGSTDTQYF
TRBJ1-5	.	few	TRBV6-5	TGTGCCAGCAGGCCCGGCAGGGCCCAGCCCCAGCATTTT	CASRPGRAQPQHF
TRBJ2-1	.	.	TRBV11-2	TGTGCCAGCAGCTTAGATCGAAGGTCGTACAATGAGCAGTTCTTC	CASSLDRRSYNEQFF
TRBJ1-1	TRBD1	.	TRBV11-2	TGTGCCAGCATCCCATTCAGGGGGCACACTGAAGCTTTCTTT	CASIPFRGHTEAFF
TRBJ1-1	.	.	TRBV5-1	TGCGCCAGCAGCTTGGAGTTTGTCGTGAACACTGAAGCTTTCTTT	CASSLEFVVNTEAFF
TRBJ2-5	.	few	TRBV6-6	TGTGCCAGCAGTTACCGGGCCGGAGAGACCCAGTACTTC	CASSYRAGETQYF